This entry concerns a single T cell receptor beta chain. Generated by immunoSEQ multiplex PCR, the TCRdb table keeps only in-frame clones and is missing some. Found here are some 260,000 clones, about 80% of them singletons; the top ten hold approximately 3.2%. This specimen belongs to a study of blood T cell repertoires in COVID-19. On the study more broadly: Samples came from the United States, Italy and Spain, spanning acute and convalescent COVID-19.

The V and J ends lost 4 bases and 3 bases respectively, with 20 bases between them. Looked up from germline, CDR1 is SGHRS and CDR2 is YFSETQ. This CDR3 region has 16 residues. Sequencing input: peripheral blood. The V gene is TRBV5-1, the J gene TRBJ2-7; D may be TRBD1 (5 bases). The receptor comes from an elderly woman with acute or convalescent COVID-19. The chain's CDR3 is CASSPTRDSSYYEQYF. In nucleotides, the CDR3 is TGCGCCAGCAGCCCGACCCGAGACAGTAGCTACTACGAGCAGTACTTC. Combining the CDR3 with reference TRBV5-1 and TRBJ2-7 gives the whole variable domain KAGVTQTPRYLIKTRGQQVTLSCSPISGHRSVSWYQQTPGQGLQFLFEYFSETQRNKGNFPGRFSGRQFSNSRSEMNVSTLELGDSALYLCASSPTRDSSYYEQYFGPGTRLTVT.